Listed here are 19 T cell receptor beta chains from one sample, sequenced in a study of blood T cell repertoires in COVID-19. Assay: immunoSEQ multiplex PCR; the TCRdb copy retains only in-frame clones and omits some. The sample records 100,000 to 120,000 clones, roughly 85% being singletons. Sequencing was carried out using peripheral blood. These TCRs come from a woman aged 55 to 70 with COVID-19, enrolled during active disease.

The rearrangement joins TRBV27 to TRBJ1-2; 9 nucleotides align to TRBD1. This CDR3 spans 18 amino acids. With 2 bases clipped from V and 8 bases from J, the junction kept 18 bases outside the gene matches. In germline, CDR1 is MNHEY, CDR2 SMNVEV (reference sequence). The CDR3 nucleotides are TGTGCCAGCAGTTTAGTCGCCGTTTGGGGACAGGGCCGAAAAGGCTACACCTTC. Its protein is CASSLVAVWGQGRKGYTF.

The V gene is TRBV3-1 (or the pseudogene TRBV3-2), the J gene TRBJ2-7, with a weak D call TRBD1 (6 bases). Germline-derived CDR1 and CDR2 are LGHDT and YNNKEL (reference sequence). The CDR3 contains 14 residues. V lost 0 bases to trimming and J lost 3 bases, with 9 bases between them. The chain's CDR3 is CASSQDGQFYEQYF. CDR3 DNA sequence: TGTGCCAGCAGCCAAGATGGACAGTTCTACGAGCAGTACTTC.

This clone has a single count. The rearrangement uses TRBV2 and TRBJ2-7; no reliable D call. Trimming cost V 7 bases and J 0 bases, with 13 bases left between them. Germline V gene data show CDR1 as SNHLY and CDR2 as FYNNEI. This CDR3 is 14 amino acids long. The CDR3: CASILDIFSYEQYF. CDR3 DNA sequence: TGTGCCAGCATTCTTGACATATTCTCCTACGAGCAGTACTTC.

The chain is built from TRBV30 and TRBJ2-3; TRBD1 matches 9 bases. The V and J ends lost 2 bases and 3 bases, in that order; junction bases with no gene match: 3. Per germline, CDR1 GTSNPN and CDR2 SVGIG (reference sequence). The CDR3 is made up of 14 amino acids. This CDR3 is CAWSRQGGTDTQYF. The CDR3 nucleotides read TGTGCCTGGAGTCGACAGGGGGGGACAGATACGCAGTATTTT.

This chain connects TRBV27 to TRBJ2-1; 8 bases agree with TRBD2. The CDR3 loop spans 15 amino acids. CDR1 and CDR2 from the germline V gene are MNHEY and SMNVEV (reference sequence). Losses at the gene ends were 5 bases for V and 0 bases for J; bases not matched to a gene: 3. CDR3 sequence reads: CASSTSGTSYNEQFF. As DNA, the CDR3 is TGTGCCAGCAGTACTAGCGGAACCTCCTACAATGAGCAGTTCTTC.

The V call is TRBV5-6, the J call TRBJ1-4, with D unclear. The germline gives CDR1 SGHDT, CDR2 YYEEEE. The CDR3 extends over 15 amino acids. The V end was cut by 4 bases, the J end by 5 bases, with 15 bases between. CDR3 sequence reads: CASSHQGATNEKLFF. CDR3 DNA: TGTGCCAGCAGCCACCAAGGAGCGACGAATGAAAAACTGTTTTTT.

The chain has TRBV5-1 and TRBJ1-2; D may be TRBD1 (6 bases). The CDR3 sequence is 14 residues long. V lost 4 bases to trimming and J lost 5 bases, with 15 bases between them. Germline CDR1 is SGHRS and CDR2 is YFSETQ. CDR3 sequence reads: CASSLPGGAYGYTF. The CDR3 coding sequence is TGCGCCAGCAGCCTCCCGGGGGGGGCTTATGGCTACACCTTC. The full variable domain, with the rest looked up from reference TRBV5-1 and TRBJ1-2, is KAGVTQTPRYLIKTRGQQVTLSCSPISGHRSVSWYQQTPGQGLQFLFEYFSETQRNKGNFPGRFSGRQFSNSRSEMNVSTLELGDSALYLCASSLPGGAYGYTFGSGTRLTVV.

The V call is TRBV12-2, the J call TRBJ2-2; the D call TRBD2 from the table was never checked on the DNA. TRBV12-2 constitutes a pseudogene. The CDR3 has 13 amino acids. The CDR3 bases are TGTGCAAGTCGCTCCGGACTAACCGGGGAGCTGTTTTTT. Its protein product is CASRSGLTGELFF.

This clone was observed a few times. J is TRBJ1-2 and V is TRBV5-4; no firm D call. This CDR3 comprises 13 residues. The V gene lost 2 bases and the J gene lost 4 bases, with 9 bases spanning the gap. From germline, CDR1 is SGHNT and CDR2 YYREEE (reference sequence). The CDR3 DNA reads as TGTGCCAGCAGCTTCGGAGACGGCTATGGCTACACCTTC. Amino acids: CASSFGDGYGYTF.

This chain joins TRBV12-3 or TRBV12-4 and TRBJ1-2; D perhaps matches TRBD1 (6 bases). V was trimmed by 5 bases and J by 4 bases, leaving 11 bases between them. This CDR3 has 13 residues. CDR3 sequence: CASSLRDTYGYTF. The CDR3 DNA sequence: TGTGCCAGCAGTCTCCGGGACACCTATGGCTACACCTTC.

A few counts support this clone. The V and J genes are TRBV9 and TRBJ1-1, with D possibly matching TRBD1 (5 bases). V dropped 3 bases and J dropped 1 base, with 10 bases sitting between them. This CDR3 contains 14 residues. The germline CDR1 and CDR2 sequences are SGDLS and YYNGEE. In DNA form, the CDR3 reads TGTGCCAGCAGCGGGATTACAGGGAACACTGAAGCTTTCTTT. Protein sequence: CASSGITGNTEAFF.

There are a few counts of this clone. This CDR3 is also generated by other DNA sequences in the sample. The V gene is TRBV2, the J gene TRBJ2-2, with D maybe TRBD2 (7 bases). Germline V gene lookup returns CDR1 SNHLY and CDR2 FYNNEI. Trimming cost V 8 bases and J 2 bases, with 12 bases left between them. This CDR3 comprises 14 residues. The CDR3 DNA reads TGTGCCAGCTCGGGGGGCCGAAACACCGGGGAGCTGTTTTTT. This gives the protein CASSGGRNTGELFF.

This clone has only a few counts. This rearrangement joins TRBV5-4 to TRBJ2-1; 7 bases align to TRBD2. Germline V gene data show CDR1 as SGHNT and CDR2 as YYREEE (reference sequence). The CDR3 loop spans 15 amino acids. The V and J ends lost 4 bases and 0 bases, in that order; junction bases with no gene match: 4. The CDR3 here is CASSVGGDSYNEQFF. The CDR3 bases are TGTGCCAGCAGCGTTGGGGGGGACTCCTACAATGAGCAGTTCTTC. Variable domain in full (rest from reference TRBV5-4 and TRBJ2-1): ETGVTQSPTHLIKTRGQQVTLRCSSQSGHNTVSWYQQALGQGPQFIFQYYREEENGRGNFPPRFSGLQFPNYSSELNVNALELDDSALYLCASSVGGDSYNEQFFGPGTRLTVL.

The chain joins TRBV19 to TRBJ1-2; D gene uncertain. V was trimmed by 6 bases and J by 6 bases, leaving 14 bases between them. This CDR3 contains 13 residues. Germline lookup yields CDR1 LNHDA and CDR2 SQIVND (reference sequence). The CDR3 loop is CASRPVGGDGYTF. The CDR3 DNA sequence: TGTGCCAGTAGGCCCGTGGGAGGTGATGGCTACACCTTC.

A few counts support this clone. Here the CDR3 reads CASSQEVPAGGRNSPLHF. CDR3 DNA: TGCGCCAGCAGCCAAGAGGTCCCGGCAGGGGGGAGGAATTCACCCCTCCACTTT. The V gene is TRBV4-1, the J gene TRBJ1-6, with 7 bases identical to TRBD1. After removal of 0 bases from V and 7 bases from J, the junction contained 12 bases not matched to a gene. The CDR3 sequence is 18 residues long. Germline CDR1 reads MGHRA; CDR2 reads YSYEKL.

This clone was seen just once. The chain links TRBV5-5 to TRBJ2-2; the match to TRBD2 covers 11 bases. V was clipped by 2 bases and J by 4 bases; unmatched bases: 4. The CDR3 loop spans 16 amino acids. CDR1 and CDR2 from the germline V gene are SGHKS and YYEKEE (reference sequence). This CDR3 reads CASSFRLAGTTGELFF. In DNA form, the CDR3 reads TGTGCCAGCAGCTTTAGACTAGCGGGGACCACCGGGGAGCTGTTTTTT.

The CDR3 nucleotides read TGTGCCAGCAGTTACGAGGCTAGCGGGGGTGGTGAGCAGTTCTTC. It translates to CASSYEASGGGEQFF. The V gene is TRBV6-5, the J gene TRBJ2-1; 10 positions match TRBD2. CDR3 length equals 15 residues. Trimming cost V 2 bases and J 9 bases; bases outside gene matches: 7. CDR1 is MNHEY, CDR2 SVGAGI, per germline.

This CDR3 is CASSRGQENEKLFF. The CDR3 DNA follows: TGTGCCAGCAGTCGAGGACAGGAAAATGAAAAACTGTTTTTT. J is TRBJ1-4 and V is TRBV6-5; 7 bases are a match to TRBD1. J gave up 5 bases and V 5 bases, and 5 bases lay outside the gene matches. Germline lookup yields CDR1 MNHEY and CDR2 SVGAGI. The CDR3 totals 14 residues.

V and J are TRBV30 and TRBJ1-2; TRBD1 might be the D (6 bases). V gave up 1 base and J gave up 6 bases, with 15 bases separating them. The CDR3 covers 14 residues. Germline values: CDR1 GTSNPN, CDR2 SVGIG (reference sequence). CDR3 protein: CAWSAGQNYHGYTF. The CDR3 DNA reads TGTGCCTGGAGTGCCGGACAGAACTACCATGGCTACACCTTC.